This T cell receptor (beta chain) was recovered during a study of CD8+CD57+ T cells in acquired aplastic anemia. On the study more broadly: DNA recovered from sorted CD4+ and CD8+ cells had a mean of about 3 ug.

General study results and limits: Found in both controls and patients were fewer than 35 CD8+ CDR3 sequences.

Regarding this clonotype: Its specificity is unknown.

Genomic DNA provided the template from which TCR beta VDJ and CDR3 profiles were obtained. TCRdb independently ran MiXCR on the reads; one entry per CDR3 protein. The sample comprises a few hundred thousand distinct CDR3 sequences, roughly 45% of which are singletons, and approximately 20% rests with the top ten. The authors sequenced patients whose flow cytometry had shown CD8+CD57+ cell expansion. CDR1 is MNHNS and CDR2 is SASEGT in the germline V gene. The CDR3 is 14 residues long. Trimming cost V 4 bases and J 5 bases, with 9 bases left between them. The TCR originated in a human donor with aplastic anemia. The chain carries TRBV6-1 and TRBJ1-6; maybe TRBD1 (5 bases). Sequenced material: sorted CD4+, CD8+, or CD8+CD57+ T cells (not recorded which) from PBMCs. This chain's CDR3 is CASSVETDNSPLHF. The DNA of the CDR3 is TGTGCCAGCAGTGTAGAGACAGATAATTCACCCCTCCACTTT.